These 15 T cell receptor beta chains share one sample of origin, sequenced in a study of blood T cell repertoires in COVID-19. Sequenced by immunoSEQ multiplex PCR; TCRdb stores in-frame clones only, minus some. The data contain 57,000 or so clones, about nine tenths of them seen just once; the ten biggest clones take up about 20%. Sequenced: peripheral blood. These receptor sequences come from a woman in her forties or fifties with active or convalescent COVID-19.

The chain links TRBV5-8 to TRBJ1-5; 7 bases are shared with TRBD1. The CDR3 spans 13 residues. Germline lookup yields CDR1 SGHTS and CDR2 YDEGEE. Trimming at V came to 2 bases and at J to 6 bases, leaving 2 bases not matched to a gene. CDR3 loop: CASSFSGGQPQHF. The CDR3 DNA follows: TGTGCCAGCAGCTTCTCAGGGGGTCAGCCCCAGCATTTT.

The chain carries TRBV9 and TRBJ2-1; 10 positions match TRBD2. In germline, CDR1 is SGDLS, CDR2 YYNGEE. The CDR3 length is 18 residues. The V gene end was trimmed by 0 bases and the J gene end by 5 bases; junction bases not matched to a gene: 11. For the CDR3, the DNA is TGTGCCAGCAGCGTAGGAGCGGGAGGGCCTGTAGTGGACAATGAGCAGTTCTTC. Its protein is CASSVGAGGPVVDNEQFF.

The CDR3 region is CASSPTRLAGDIQYF. The CDR3 DNA reads TGTGCCAGCAGTCCGACTCGACTAGCGGGGGACATTCAGTACTTC. J is TRBJ2-4 and V is TRBV28; TRBD2 aligns across 12 bases. This CDR3 is built from 15 residues. The germline gives CDR1 MDHEN, CDR2 SYDVKM. Trimming at V came to 5 bases and at J to 8 bases, leaving 7 bases not matched to a gene.

This clone was seen a single time. The V call is TRBV19, the J call TRBJ2-3; 8 positions match TRBD2. Trimming took 5 bases from V and 2 from J; bases not matched to a gene: 15. This CDR3 is built from 18 residues. Germline-derived CDR1 and CDR2 are LNHDA and SQIVND (reference sequence). CDR3 region: CASSGPGTRTSFTDTQYF. The CDR3 bases are TGTGCCAGTAGTGGACCCGGGACTAGGACTTCGTTCACAGATACGCAGTATTTT.

The CDR3 bases are TGTGCCAGCAGTTGGACAGTGCCCTATGGCTACACCTTC. It yields the protein CASSWTVPYGYTF. The gene calls are TRBV12-3 or TRBV12-4 and TRBJ1-2; possibly TRBD1 for D (6 bases). CDR3 length: 13 residues. The germline V and J ends were trimmed by 4 bases and 4 bases, with 10 bases remaining between them.

The sample holds a few counts of this clone. The CDR3 loop reads CASSVSQYSGAEAFF. Here the CDR3 DNA reads TGTGCCAGCAGCGTATCCCAGTACTCGGGGGCTGAAGCTTTCTTT. The chain recombines TRBV9 with TRBJ1-1; D might be TRBD1 (5 bases). CDR3 size: 15 residues. Germline V gene data show CDR1 as SGDLS and CDR2 as YYNGEE. Trimming stripped 1 base from V and 6 bases from J, with 16 bases between.

The rearrangement joins TRBV9 to TRBJ2-2, with 12 bases lining up with TRBD2. Germline V gene data show CDR1 as SGDLS and CDR2 as YYNGEE. There are 15 residues in the CDR3. V shed 3 bases and J 6 bases; nucleotides not matched to a gene: 3. CDR3 sequence: CASSAASGRAGELFF. The CDR3 DNA reads as TGTGCCAGCAGCGCCGCTAGCGGGAGGGCCGGGGAGCTGTTTTTT.

This clone was seen more than once but under ten times. This rearrangement joins TRBV7-8 to TRBJ1-1; maybe TRBD1 (6 bases). The V gene lost 0 bases and the J gene lost 5 bases, with 16 bases spanning the gap. Germline CDR1 reads SGHVS; CDR2 reads FQNEAQ. The CDR3 covers 16 residues. The CDR3: CASSLAIAGAQTEAFF. CDR3 nucleotides: TGTGCCAGCAGCTTAGCGATTGCGGGGGCGCAGACTGAAGCTTTCTTT.

The chain has TRBV7-9 and TRBJ1-2, with D possibly matching TRBD1 (6 bases). This CDR3 is 16 amino acids long. V lost 4 bases and J 7 bases, leaving 22 bases between the germline ends. Germline-derived CDR1 and CDR2 are SEHNR and FQNEAQ (reference sequence). CDR3 amino acids: CASSSQYGGAGTGYTF. CDR3 nucleotides: TGTGCCAGCAGCTCCCAATACGGGGGGGCAGGGACTGGCTACACCTTC.

The chain links TRBV2 to TRBJ1-6; 7 bases match TRBD1. CDR3 size: 18 residues. Trimming at V came to 3 bases and at J to 0 bases, leaving 8 bases not matched to a gene. Germline CDR1 is SNHLY and CDR2 is FYNNEI. The CDR3 sequence is CASSDTGAISSYNSPLHF. The CDR3 bases are TGTGCCAGCAGTGACACAGGGGCCATTAGCTCCTATAATTCACCCCTCCACTTT.

The chain joins TRBV19 to TRBJ2-3; TRBD2 aligns across 9 bases. This CDR3 comprises 19 residues. The V gene's germline CDR1 is LNHDA and CDR2 SQIVND (reference sequence). J was trimmed by 0 bases and V by 2 bases; bases with no gene match: 12. The CDR3 sequence is CASSIYGGRASTSTDTQYF. The CDR3 DNA sequence: TGTGCCAGTAGTATATACGGCGGGAGGGCCTCCACTAGCACAGATACGCAGTATTTT.

V and J are TRBV7-2 and TRBJ2-5; weak D call: TRBD1 (5 bases). The germline V gene encodes CDR1 SGHTA and CDR2 FQGNSA. The CDR3 is made up of 13 amino acids. Trimming took off 2 bases at V and 5 bases at J, with 9 bases between the two ends. This CDR3 is CASSLRRAETQYF. The CDR3 DNA reads TGTGCCAGCAGCTTACGCAGGGCCGAGACCCAGTACTTC.

The gene calls are TRBV7-3 and TRBJ2-7; D is possibly TRBD1 (7 bases). V dropped 3 bases and J dropped 4 bases, with 16 bases sitting between them. CDR1 is SGHTA, CDR2 FQGTGA, per germline. CDR3 size: 15 residues. Here the CDR3 DNA reads TGTGCCAGCAGCTTTCAGGGGGGCGGATCTTACGAGCAGTACTTC. Protein: CASSFQGGGSYEQYF.

The chain recombines TRBV5-1 with TRBJ2-7; 7 bases match TRBD2. V dropped 3 bases and J dropped 6; count of bases not matched to a gene: 15. CDR3 length: 16 amino acids. The germline V gene encodes CDR1 SGHRS and CDR2 YFSETQ. CDR3 bases: TGCGCCAGCAGCTGGGGGACGCGTGCGGGAGAGGGCGAGCAGTACTTC. Amino acids: CASSWGTRAGEGEQYF.

The chain is built from TRBV3-1 (or the pseudogene TRBV3-2) and TRBJ2-2, with D unresolved. Germline CDR1 LGHDT, CDR2 YNNKEL (reference sequence). The CDR3 totals 15 residues. The V end lost 1 base, the J end lost 0 bases, and 6 bases lay between the germline ends. CDR3 protein: CASSQVLANTGELFF. CDR3 DNA: TGTGCCAGCAGCCAAGTTTTAGCGAACACCGGGGAGCTGTTTTTT.